Listed below are T cell receptor beta chains from one sample, sequenced in a study of blood T cell repertoires in COVID-19. Repertoires were generated with immunoSEQ multiplex PCR, while TCRdb's copy carries only in-frame clones and drops some. The sample contains 52,000 or so clones, less than 90% of which appear only once. The sample comprised peripheral blood. Receptors originate from a human donor in a cohort sampled during active COVID-19. CDR3s include the opening cysteine and the closing phenylalanine or tryptophan. The D gene is left open where the match is weak. Not every row has a clone size; where given, it reads once, few, many or a size class.

CDR3aa	CDR3nt	abundance	j_gene	d_gene	v_gene
CASTWQGGNQPQHF	TGTGCCAGCACCTGGCAGGGTGGCAATCAGCCCCAGCATTTT	NA	TRBJ1-5	NA	TRBV2
CASSAAHGSDTQYF	TGTGCCAGCAGTGCCGCACACGGGTCAGATACGCAGTATTTT	NA	TRBJ2-3	NA	TRBV6-4
CASGSTGGDTEAFF	TGCGCCAGCGGCTCAACAGGGGGGGACACTGAAGCTTTCTTT	NA	TRBJ1-1	TRBD1	TRBV5-1
CASSSRQETNTGELFF	TGTGCCAGCAGCTCAAGACAGGAGACGAACACCGGGGAGCTGTTTTTT	NA	TRBJ2-2	NA	TRBV7-8
CASRPRGDTQYF	TGTGCCAGTAGGCCCAGGGGAGATACGCAGTATTTT	NA	TRBJ2-3	NA	TRBV19
CASSHRGEREVNEQFF	TGTGCCAGCAGCCACCGGGGGGAGCGGGAGGTCAATGAGCAGTTCTTC	NA	TRBJ2-1	TRBD2	TRBV11-3
CATSRLPGTGNEKLFF	TGTGCCACCAGCAGGTTACCCGGGACAGGGAATGAAAAACTGTTTTTT	NA	TRBJ1-4	TRBD1	TRBV15
CASSLSRTGPPEAFF	TGTGCCAGCAGTTTAAGTAGGACAGGGCCCCCTGAAGCTTTCTTT	NA	TRBJ1-1	TRBD1	TRBV28
CASSGWTSGRADNEQFF	TGCGCCAGCAGCGGCTGGACTAGCGGGAGGGCCGACAATGAGCAGTTCTTC	NA	TRBJ2-1	TRBD2	TRBV5-1
CASTSGGTSKNIQYF	TGTGCCAGCACTAGCGGGGGGACTTCCAAAAACATTCAGTACTTC	NA	TRBJ2-4	TRBD2	TRBV2
CASGAGGPSTDTQYF	TGTGCCAGCGGGGCGGGGGGCCCCTCCACAGATACGCAGTATTTT	NA	TRBJ2-3	TRBD2	TRBV11-2
CASSSQPRGSNQPQHF	TGTGCCAGCAGTTCGCAGCCAAGGGGCAGCAATCAGCCCCAGCATTTT	NA	TRBJ1-5	NA	TRBV6-6
CASSLRPENSPLHF	TGTGCCAGCAGCTTAAGGCCGGAGAATTCACCCCTCCACTTT	NA	TRBJ1-6	NA	TRBV7-8
CASSRGAGQTQYF	TGTGCCAGCAGCCGGGGGGCGGGGCAGACCCAGTACTTC	NA	TRBJ2-5	NA	TRBV2
CASNGVNQPQHF	TGTGCCAGTAACGGGGTCAATCAGCCCCAGCATTTT	NA	TRBJ1-5	NA	TRBV19
CASSGTGGRTEAFF	TGTGCCAGCAGCGGGACAGGGGGAAGGACTGAAGCTTTCTTT	NA	TRBJ1-1	TRBD1	TRBV6-2/TRBV6-3
CASSLGSGYQETQYF	TGTGCCAGCAGCTTAGGGAGTGGGTACCAAGAGACCCAGTACTTC	NA	TRBJ2-5	NA	TRBV11-1
CASGTGAETQYF	TGCGCCAGCGGGACAGGGGCAGAGACCCAGTACTTC	NA	TRBJ2-5	TRBD1	TRBV5-1
CASSAARGSGETQYF	TGTGCCAGCAGCGCGGCCCGGGGGAGCGGAGAGACCCAGTACTTC	few	TRBJ2-5	NA	TRBV9
CATSDWKGTSISDTQYF	TGTGCCACCAGTGATTGGAAAGGGACTAGTATCTCAGATACGCAGTATTTT	once	TRBJ2-3	TRBD2	TRBV24-1
CASSPTGKLGNEQFF	TGTGCCAGCAGCCCGACAGGGAAACTAGGTAATGAGCAGTTCTTC	few	TRBJ2-1	TRBD1	TRBV7-9
CASTRGGGYTGELFF	TGTGCCAGCACGCGGGGGGGTGGGTACACCGGGGAGCTGTTTTTT	NA	TRBJ2-2	TRBD2	TRBV28
CASSPNSGGPPYNEQFF	TGTGCCAGCAGCCCAAACTCCGGGGGACCTCCCTACAATGAGCAGTTCTTC	NA	TRBJ2-1	NA	TRBV7-2
CASSPGRGPPYEQYF	TGTGCCAGCAGCCCCGGCCGCGGGCCCCCCTACGAGCAGTACTTC	NA	TRBJ2-7	NA	TRBV11-2
CASSQGTGYYIF	TGCGCCAGCAGCCAAGGGACAGGGTATTATATCTTT	NA	TRBJ1-1	TRBD1	TRBV4-3
CASSSPRRGASYEQYF	TGTGCCAGCAGTTCCCCCCGCCGGGGGGCTTCCTACGAGCAGTACTTC	NA	TRBJ2-7	NA	TRBV28
CASSRSSGGTKGEKLFF	TGTGCCAGCAGTCGATCTTCCGGGGGGACGAAAGGGGAAAAACTGTTTTTT	NA	TRBJ1-4	NA	TRBV25-1
CASLQGERAEAFF	TGTGCCAGCTTACAGGGAGAAAGGGCTGAAGCTTTCTTT	NA	TRBJ1-1	NA	TRBV2
CASSLYRTGAEAFF	TGTGCCAGCAGCTTGTATCGAACGGGGGCTGAAGCTTTCTTT	once	TRBJ1-1	NA	TRBV5-4
CASSSGINYGYTF	TGTGCCAGCAGCTCAGGGATCAACTATGGCTACACCTTC	NA	TRBJ1-2	NA	TRBV6-5
CASSFGSGSSYEQYF	TGTGCCAGCAGCTTTGGAAGCGGGAGCTCCTACGAGCAGTACTTC	NA	TRBJ2-7	TRBD2	TRBV5-6
CASTLGGLNQPQHF	TGTGCCAGCACCCTCGGCGGACTCAATCAGCCCCAGCATTTT	NA	TRBJ1-5	NA	TRBV6-6
CASSHLTGGSGGYTF	TGTGCCAGCAGCCACCTTACAGGGGGCTCGGGGGGCTACACCTTC	NA	TRBJ1-2	TRBD1	TRBV3-1/TRBV3-2
CASSQTSGNNEQFF	TGTGCCAGCAGTCAGACTAGCGGAAACAATGAGCAGTTCTTC	NA	TRBJ2-1	TRBD2	TRBV28
CASSQGGREGGYTF	TGTGCCAGCAGCCAAGGGGGACGGGAGGGTGGCTACACCTTC	few	TRBJ1-2	NA	TRBV3-1/TRBV3-2
CASTTGVSPLHF	TGTGCCAGCACTACAGGGGTTTCACCCCTCCACTTT	NA	TRBJ1-6	TRBD1	TRBV12-3/TRBV12-4
CASSLPRRMGEKLFF	TGTGCCAGCAGCCTCCCAAGGAGGATGGGGGAAAAACTGTTTTTT	NA	TRBJ1-4	NA	TRBV7-9
CASSSDTGSYGYTF	TGCGCCAGCAGCTCAGACACAGGGTCCTATGGCTACACCTTC	NA	TRBJ1-2	NA	TRBV5-1
CASSPGQDEKLFF	TGTGCCAGCTCACCGGGACAGGACGAAAAACTGTTTTTT	NA	TRBJ1-4	TRBD1	TRBV18
CAWGTGQTEAFF	TGTGCCTGGGGGACAGGGCAAACTGAAGCTTTCTTT	NA	TRBJ1-1	TRBD1	TRBV30
CASSLRTGADTQYF	TGTGCCAGCAGTCTCCGTACAGGGGCAGATACGCAGTATTTT	NA	TRBJ2-3	TRBD1	TRBV28
CASSPGTEGETQYF	TGTGCCAGCTCCCCAGGGACAGAGGGAGAGACCCAGTACTTC	NA	TRBJ2-5	TRBD1	TRBV18
CASSLAGGQETQYF	TGTGCCAGCAGCTTAGCGGGGGGCCAAGAGACCCAGTACTTC	NA	TRBJ2-5	NA	TRBV7-9
CATSRGITGTGVYEQYF	TGTGCCACCAGCAGAGGGATAACCGGGACAGGGGTTTACGAGCAGTACTTC	NA	TRBJ2-7	TRBD1	TRBV15
CASGGSFTGELFF	TGTGCCAGCGGGGGCAGTTTCACCGGGGAGCTGTTTTTT	few	TRBJ2-2	NA	TRBV11-3
CASSLRGPETQYF	TGTGCCAGCAGTTTAAGGGGGCCGGAGACCCAGTACTTC	NA	TRBJ2-5	TRBD1	TRBV28